One and the same sample provided the 28 T cell receptor beta chains below, sequenced in a study of shared clonotypes between healthy human individuals. Sequencing used immunoSEQ multiplex PCR; TCRdb keeps in-frame clones, though not all of them. The sample includes around 980,000 clones, around 78% seen only once; the top ten take under 0.8%. Sequencing was done on a sample of memory CD4+ T cells from PBMCs. The subset denotes: CD45RA-negative fraction. These receptors were obtained from a man aged 18 to 29 in good health. Some clones in this sample may be carry-over from other donors' samples.

J is TRBJ2-2 and V is TRBV6-5, with D hard to call. V lost 7 bases, J lost 0 bases, and 6 bases lay in between. CDR1 MNHEY and CDR2 SVGAGI come from the germline V gene. This CDR3 region has 13 residues. CDR3 DNA sequence: TGTGCCAGCATTCAGACGAACACCGGGGAGCTGTTTTTT. It yields the protein CASIQTNTGELFF.

The rearrangement joins TRBV9 to TRBJ2-7; TRBD1 matches 8 bases. The CDR3 is made up of 14 amino acids. V was pared by 4 bases and J by 3 bases, with 6 bases of the junction left unmatched. Germline CDR1 and CDR2: SGDLS and YYNGEE. CDR3 in DNA: TGTGCCAGCAGCCCGGGACAGGTTCTCTACGAGCAGTACTTC. Translation gives CASSPGQVLYEQYF.

This chain connects TRBV11-2 to TRBJ2-4; perhaps D is TRBD1 or TRBD2 (6 bases each). V was pared by 1 base and J by 8 bases, with 12 bases between. This CDR3 has 14 amino acids. Germline CDR1 and CDR2: SGHAT and FQNNGV. The CDR3 DNA reads TGTGCCAGCAGCTTAGTAGCTAGGGGGGACATTCAGTACTTC. This codes for CASSLVARGDIQYF.

The rearrangement joins TRBV7-2 to TRBJ2-3; the D is unclear. Germline V gives CDR1 SGHTA, CDR2 FQGNSA. V lost 5 bases and J lost 2, with 14 bases in between. The CDR3 sequence is 15 residues long. CDR3 residues: CASSLGPVVTDTQYF. The CDR3 DNA reads as TGTGCCAGCAGCCTCGGGCCGGTAGTCACAGATACGCAGTATTTT.

The chain carries TRBV9 and TRBJ1-1; D uncertain. The CDR3 is 14 residues long. Trimming removed 0 bases from V and 5 bases from J, with 11 bases in between. Germline V gives CDR1 SGDLS, CDR2 YYNGEE. DNA for the CDR3: TGTGCCAGCAGCGTAGGCGGACCTAGGACTGAAGCTTTCTTT. This codes for CASSVGGPRTEAFF. Filled out from reference TRBV9 and TRBJ1-1, the complete variable domain reads DSGVTQTPKHLITATGQRVTLRCSPRSGDLSVYWYQQSLDQGLQFLIQYYNGEERAKGNILERFSAQQFPDLHSELNLSSLELGDSALYFCASSVGGPRTEAFFGQGTRLTVV.

This clone has a single count. The rearrangement links TRBV27 to TRBJ2-5; D remains unclear. The CDR3 is 14 residues long. CDR1 is MNHEY, CDR2 SMNVEV, per germline (reference sequence). The germline V and J ends were trimmed by 5 bases and 2 bases, with 12 bases remaining between them. The chain's CDR3 is CASSMINRQETQYF. The CDR3 DNA reads as TGTGCCAGCAGTATGATAAACCGGCAAGAGACCCAGTACTTC.

The chain uses TRBV11-2 and TRBJ1-1; a possible D gene is TRBD1 (5 bases). V lost 1 base to trimming and J lost 7 bases, with 13 bases between them. This CDR3 has 14 residues. Per germline, CDR1 SGHAT and CDR2 FQNNGV. The CDR3 protein is CASSLGGTGGEAFF. The CDR3 nucleotides are TGTGCCAGCAGCTTAGGGGGCACGGGGGGTGAAGCTTTCTTT.

The J gene is TRBJ2-1, the V gene TRBV11-2; a weak D match, TRBD2 (6 bases). CDR1 and CDR2 (germline): SGHAT, FQNNGV. The V end was cut by 1 base, the J end by 4 bases, with 23 bases between. The CDR3 has 19 residues. The CDR3 loop is CASSLGRPLAGRQYNEQFF. As DNA, the CDR3 is TGTGCCAGCAGCTTAGGGCGCCCCTTGGCGGGACGCCAATACAATGAGCAGTTCTTC.

The chain uses TRBV30 and TRBJ1-2, with 10 bases identical to TRBD1. V dropped 4 bases and J dropped 5; count of bases not matched to a gene: 7. The CDR3 has 14 residues. Germline V lookup: CDR1 GTSNPN, CDR2 SVGIG (reference sequence). This CDR3 reads CAWKPGQGRYGYTF. The CDR3 nucleotides read TGTGCCTGGAAGCCGGGACAGGGGAGGTATGGCTACACCTTC.

In regard to this clone: The germline gene is not matched at one end of the junction; a read error may be the cause. This rearrangement joins TRBV5-1 to TRBJ2-3; TRBD1 might be the D (5 bases). Per germline, CDR1 SGHRS and CDR2 YFSETQ. This CDR3 is 16 amino acids long. CDR3 in DNA: TGCGCCAGCAGCCCGCGGACACTGGACGACACAGATACACAGTATTTT. Its translation is CASSPRTLDDTDTQYF.

For this clone: A much larger clone differs by one base, so this may be a read error. The gene calls are TRBV28 and TRBJ1-1; 10 bases fit TRBD1. Germline V gene data show CDR1 as MDHEN and CDR2 as SYDVKM. The CDR3 covers 17 residues. V shed 6 bases, J shed 3 bases, and the junction held 13 bases outside the gene matches. The CDR3 loop reads CASRYGDRGRRDTEAFF. CDR3 sequence (DNA): TGTGCCAGCAGATACGGGGACAGGGGCCGACGGGACACTGAAGCTTTCTTT.

The rearrangement joins TRBV5-8 to TRBJ2-2, with 8 nucleotides matching TRBD1. The V segment lost 4 bases and the J segment 1 base; nucleotides outside the gene matches: 6. The CDR3 is 16 residues long. In germline, CDR1 is SGHTS, CDR2 YDEGEE. The CDR3 here is CASSQRQGLNTGELFF. The CDR3 DNA reads as TGTGCCAGCAGCCAGAGACAGGGGTTGAACACCGGGGAGCTGTTTTTT.

V and J are TRBV19 and TRBJ2-7, with a weak D call TRBD2 (5 bases). The germline V and J ends were trimmed by 7 bases and 0 bases, with 16 bases remaining between them. This CDR3 region has 15 residues. Germline lookup yields CDR1 LNHDA and CDR2 SQIVND (reference sequence). The CDR3 DNA sequence: TGTGCCAGTACCTCGCGGGCAGCCTTCTCCTACGAGCAGTACTTC. Translating gives CASTSRAAFSYEQYF.

This rearrangement joins TRBV19 to TRBJ2-1, with 9 bases aligning to TRBD1. J gave up 7 bases and V 3 bases, and 7 bases lay outside the gene matches. The CDR3 consists of 15 residues. The germline CDR1 and CDR2 sequences are LNHDA and SQIVND (reference sequence). CDR3 in DNA: TGTGCCAGTAGTATTGCGGACAGGGGTCGGAATGAGCAGTTCTTC. Amino acid sequence: CASSIADRGRNEQFF.

The chain recombines TRBV2 with TRBJ1-5; D may be TRBD1 (6 bases). CDR3 length equals 13 residues. V lost 6 bases and J lost 5, with 11 bases in between. Germline V gene sequence: CDR1 SNHLY, CDR2 FYNNEI. The DNA of the CDR3 is TGTGCCAGCAGAGGGAACAGGGATCAGCCCCAGCATTTT. This translates into CASRGNRDQPQHF.

The rearrangement joins TRBV19 to TRBJ2-1; 8 nucleotides agree with TRBD2. Germline V lookup: CDR1 LNHDA, CDR2 SQIVND (reference sequence). Unmatched junction bases numbered 5, after V lost 2 bases and J lost 5 bases. There are 15 residues in the CDR3. CDR3 coding DNA: TGTGCCAGTAGTATACTTAGCGGGGCCAACAATGAGCAGTTCTTC. It yields the protein CASSILSGANNEQFF.

CDR3 sequence (DNA): TGTGCCAGCACGGCTGAGGGAGTGCATTCCTACGAGCAGTACTTC. This translates into CASTAEGVHSYEQYF. The rearrangement links TRBV19 to TRBJ2-7, with TRBD2 as a possible D gene (5 bases). CDR1 is LNHDA and CDR2 is SQIVND in the germline V gene (reference sequence). Between the trimmed V and J ends, which lost 9 bases and 1 base, there was a span of 19 bases. The CDR3 has 15 amino acids. Complete variable domain (other parts from reference TRBV19 and TRBJ2-7): DGGITQSPKYLFRKEGQNVTLSCEQNLNHDAMYWYRQDPGQGLRLIYYSQIVNDFQKGDIAEGYSVSREKKESFPLTVTSAQKNPTAFYLCASTAEGVHSYEQYFGPGTRLTVT.

About this clone: A far larger clone is just one base off, so this is likely a read error. Other DNA sequences in this sample translate to the same CDR3. This chain connects TRBV7-9 to TRBJ1-1; D might be TRBD1 (5 bases). The V gene lost 4 bases and the J gene lost 3 bases, with 12 bases spanning the gap. Germline V gene lookup returns CDR1 SEHNR and CDR2 FQNEAQ (reference sequence). This CDR3 is built from 14 residues. The CDR3 nucleotides are TGTGCCAGCAGCTCCACCGGGGGACACACTGAAGCTTTCTTT. Translation gives CASSSTGGHTEAFF. Drawing the rest from reference TRBV7-9 and TRBJ1-1, the complete variable domain is DTGVSQNPRHKITKRGQNVTFRCDPISEHNRLYWYRQTLGQGPEFLTYFQNEAQLEKSRLLSDRFSAERPKGSFSTLEIQRTEQGDSAMYLCASSSTGGHTEAFFGQGTRLTVV.

V and J are TRBV18 and TRBJ2-2; a weak D match, TRBD1 (6 bases). With 2 bases removed from V and 0 bases from J, the gap between germline ends came to 13 bases. This CDR3 comprises 17 residues. Per germline, CDR1 KGHSH and CDR2 LQKENI. The CDR3 protein is CASSPMSGDPNTGELFF. CDR3 nucleotides: TGTGCCAGCTCACCAATGTCAGGGGATCCGAACACCGGGGAGCTGTTTTTT. Drawing the rest from reference TRBV18 and TRBJ2-2, the complete variable domain is NAGVMQNPRHLVRRRGQEARLRCSPMKGHSHVYWYRQLPEEGLKFMVYLQKENIIDESGMPKERFSAEFPKEGPSILRIQQVVRGDSAAYFCASSPMSGDPNTGELFFGEGSRLTVL.

This clone was seen many times. The sample carries other DNA sequences with the same CDR3. The V call is TRBV28, the J call TRBJ2-7; tentatively, D is TRBD1 or TRBD2 (5 bases each). Germline-derived CDR1 and CDR2 are MDHEN and SYDVKM. The CDR3 has 15 amino acids. Trimming pared 2 bases from V and 0 bases from J, leaving 11 bases between. For the CDR3, the DNA is TGTGCCAGCAGTTTACGGGGCAGTACCTCCTACGAGCAGTACTTC. It yields the protein CASSLRGSTSYEQYF.

The rearrangement joins TRBV6-1 to TRBJ1-1; TRBD1 might be the D (5 bases). The ends were cut back, 4 bases at V and 0 bases at J, with 12 bases in the middle. CDR3 length: 15 residues. Germline V gene sequence: CDR1 MNHNS, CDR2 SASEGT. Here the CDR3 DNA reads TGTGCCAGCAGTGCCTACAGGCTTATGAACACTGAAGCTTTCTTT. It translates to CASSAYRLMNTEAFF.

This clone was observed a few times. DNA of the CDR3: TGTGCCAGCAGCGTCGACACGTACAATCAGCCCCAGCATTTT. This sequence encodes CASSVDTYNQPQHF. V and J are TRBV11-2 and TRBJ1-5, with unresolved D. Germline lookup yields CDR1 SGHAT and CDR2 FQNNGV. This CDR3 contains 14 residues. V gave up 5 bases and J gave up 3 bases, with 11 bases separating them.

The chain couples TRBV5-6 to TRBJ2-7, with D possibly called TRBD1 or TRBD2 (6 bases each). The V end was cut by 0 bases, the J end by 5 bases, with 18 bases between. The CDR3 has 16 amino acids. Per germline, CDR1 SGHDT and CDR2 YYEEEE. The CDR3 protein is CASSLDRGQGWNEQYF. CDR3 in DNA: TGTGCCAGCAGCTTGGATCGGGGGCAGGGCTGGAACGAGCAGTACTTC.

This rearrangement joins TRBV28 to TRBJ2-2; D might be TRBD1 or TRBD2, each matching 5 bases. Trimming removed 10 bases at V and 4 bases at J, with 19 bases between. The CDR3 has 15 amino acids. Germline CDR1 reads MDHEN; CDR2 reads SYDVKM. The CDR3 coding sequence is TGTGCCACCCAGGGCCCGGGGTCGAGCACCGGGGAGCTGTTTTTT. Protein sequence: CATQGPGSSTGELFF.

Concerning this clone itself: Distinct nucleotide sequences in the sample also encode this CDR3. The CDR3 DNA reads as TGCGCCAGCAGCTTGGGGGGACAGAACTATGGCTACACCTTC. Encoded protein: CASSLGGQNYGYTF. The V and J genes are TRBV5-1 and TRBJ1-2; 7 bases line up with TRBD1. Trimming cost V 0 bases and J 2 bases; bases outside gene matches: 1. CDR3 length: 14 amino acids. Germline CDR1 reads SGHRS; CDR2 reads YFSETQ.

The J gene is TRBJ1-5, the V gene TRBV18; TRBD1 might be the D (6 bases). The germline V gene has CDR1 KGHSH and CDR2 LQKENI. This CDR3 has 18 residues. Trimming removed 1 base at V and 4 bases at J, with 20 bases between. DNA for the CDR3: TGTGCCAGCTCACCACGATCTAGTTTAAAGGGGGTTAATCAGCCCCAGCATTTT. It is translated as CASSPRSSLKGVNQPQHF.

The rearrangement joins TRBV6-5 to TRBJ2-2; D may be TRBD2 (6 bases). V was pared by 6 bases and J by 6 bases, with 17 bases between. Germline CDR1 and CDR2: MNHEY and SVGAGI. CDR3 size: 15 residues. CDR3 loop: CASSPPRGGAGELFF. CDR3 coding DNA: TGTGCCAGCAGCCCCCCGCGGGGTGGTGCCGGGGAGCTGTTTTTT.

This chain connects TRBV7-2 to TRBJ1-1; 9 bases are a match to TRBD1. In germline, CDR1 is SGHTA, CDR2 FQGNSA. With 6 bases clipped from V and 3 bases from J, the junction kept 8 bases outside the gene matches. The CDR3 has 15 amino acids. The chain's CDR3 is CASRTTGQGHTEAFF. DNA for the CDR3: TGTGCCAGCAGGACGACCGGACAGGGGCACACTGAAGCTTTCTTT. Variable domain in full (rest from reference TRBV7-2 and TRBJ1-1): GAGVSQSPSNKVTEKGKDVELRCDPISGHTALYWYRQSLGQGLEFLIYFQGNSAPDKSGLPSDRFSAERTGGSVSTLTIQRTQQEDSAVYLCASRTTGQGHTEAFFGQGTRLTVV.